This is a list of T cell receptor beta chains from one sample in a study of shared clonotypes between healthy human individuals. TCRdb keeps only in-frame clones here, not all; method: immunoSEQ multiplex PCR. Here the sample spans over a million clones, around 75% being singletons. Sequencing was done on a sample of memory CD4+ T cells sorted from blood. The receptors were sampled from a man between 18 and 29 years old in good health. Each CDR3 is given with its conserved first and last residue. D genes are given only for firm matches. The size of a clone is reported for some rows only, either as once, few or many, or as a class for expanded clones.

d_gene: .; j_gene: TRBJ1-3; abundance: .; v_gene: TRBV27; CDR3nt: TGTGCCAGCAGTTCGACACTCTATGGAAACACCATATATTTT; CDR3aa: CASSSTLYGNTIYF
d_gene: TRBD1; j_gene: TRBJ1-1; abundance: .; v_gene: TRBV7-9; CDR3nt: TGTGCCAGCAGCCAAGACAGGGTACTCTTT; CDR3aa: CASSQDRVLF
d_gene: .; j_gene: TRBJ2-3; abundance: .; v_gene: TRBV30; CDR3nt: TGTGCCTGGAGTGGCGGGACTTTGTCTAGCACAGATACGCAGTATTTT; CDR3aa: CAWSGGTLSSTDTQYF
d_gene: .; j_gene: TRBJ2-5; abundance: .; v_gene: TRBV5-1; CDR3nt: TGCGCCAGCAGCTTGGCCATGGTAGCGTCTAAACAAGAGACCCAGTACTTC; CDR3aa: CASSLAMVASKQETQYF
d_gene: TRBD1; j_gene: TRBJ2-7; abundance: .; v_gene: TRBV27; CDR3nt: TGTGCCAGCAGTTTAGCTCAGACAGGGTCAACCTACGAGCAGTACTTC; CDR3aa: CASSLAQTGSTYEQYF
d_gene: .; j_gene: TRBJ1-1; abundance: .; v_gene: TRBV7-9; CDR3nt: TGTGCCAGCTCAAGACAGCCACTGAACACTGAAGCTTTCTTT; CDR3aa: CASSRQPLNTEAFF
d_gene: TRBD1; j_gene: TRBJ2-3; abundance: .; v_gene: TRBV10-3; CDR3nt: TGTGCCATCAGTGGACAGGGGGGTACAGATACGCAGTATTTT; CDR3aa: CAISGQGGTDTQYF
d_gene: TRBD2; j_gene: TRBJ2-5; abundance: .; v_gene: TRBV7-8; CDR3nt: TGTGCCAGCAGCTTACCTGGGACTAGCGGGGGGAGATCTTTACAAGAGACCCAGTACTTC; CDR3aa: CASSLPGTSGGRSLQETQYF
d_gene: .; j_gene: TRBJ1-2; abundance: few; v_gene: TRBV11-2; CDR3nt: TGTGCCAGCAGCCCCGGCACCTATGGCTACACCTTC; CDR3aa: CASSPGTYGYTF
d_gene: TRBD1; j_gene: TRBJ1-2; abundance: .; v_gene: TRBV6-1; CDR3nt: TGTGCCAGCAGCTCCGGGACAGGGTTTGGCTACACCTTC; CDR3aa: CASSSGTGFGYTF
d_gene: TRBD2; j_gene: TRBJ2-7; abundance: .; v_gene: TRBV2; CDR3nt: TGTGCCAGCAGTGAACTAGCGGGAGTCGAGCAGTACTTC; CDR3aa: CASSELAGVEQYF
d_gene: .; j_gene: TRBJ2-3; abundance: .; v_gene: TRBV7-6; CDR3nt: TGTGCCAGCAGCACTAGAACTGTAGATACGCAGTATTTT; CDR3aa: CASSTRTVDTQYF
d_gene: TRBD1; j_gene: TRBJ1-4; abundance: .; v_gene: TRBV9; CDR3nt: TGTGCCAGCAGCCAAAATGAGGGGGCGTGGGGAGAAAAACTGTTTTTT; CDR3aa: CASSQNEGAWGEKLFF